This is a list of T cell receptor beta chains from one sample in a study of blood T cell repertoires in COVID-19. Here immunoSEQ multiplex PCR was the method, and the copy in TCRdb shows in-frame clones only, minus some. Among just over 90,000 clones, 85% to 90% were seen once, and the ten largest hold roughly 1.5%. The sequenced sample consisted of peripheral blood. Every receptor here comes from a human donor with active COVID-19. The donor label of this sample is uncertain. Both conserved end residues are part of each CDR3. The D gene is left open where the match is weak. A clone size is listed for some rows: how often the clone was seen (once, few, many), or a class if it is expanded.

CASRPAGTGLIETQYF | TGTGCCAGCAGGCCGGCCGGGACAGGATTGATCGAGACCCAGTACTTC | TRBD1 | TRBV5-5 | . | TRBJ2-5
CASSYAGGAVYGYTF | TGTGCCAGCAGTTACGCGGGGGGCGCTGTCTATGGCTACACCTTC | . | TRBV6-5 | . | TRBJ1-2
CASSPGGGMGVQETQYF | TGTGCCAGCAGCCCAGGCGGGGGGATGGGGGTCCAAGAGACCCAGTACTTC | TRBD2 | TRBV7-6 | few | TRBJ2-5
CASSRWGGHQPQHF | TGTGCCAGCAGTAGGTGGGGGGGACATCAGCCCCAGCATTTT | . | TRBV28 | . | TRBJ1-5
CASKIGTGNTIYF | TGTGCCAGCAAAATCGGGACTGGAAACACCATATATTTT | . | TRBV11-2 | . | TRBJ1-3
CASSNRGTGNTGELFF | TGTGCCAGCAGCAACCGAGGGACAGGGAACACCGGGGAGCTGTTTTTT | TRBD1 | TRBV9 | . | TRBJ2-2
CASSLLVENPYEQYF | TGCGCCAGCAGCCTCCTTGTTGAGAACCCCTACGAGCAGTACTTC | . | TRBV4-1 | . | TRBJ2-7
CASSLDGVGPLHF | TGTGCCAGCAGCTTAGACGGGGTAGGACCCCTCCACTTT | . | TRBV7-9 | . | TRBJ1-6
CASSPRQSNGYTF | TGTGCCAGCAGCCCGCGACAGAGTAATGGCTACACCTTC | . | TRBV7-9 | once | TRBJ1-2
CSAAGNQPQHF | TGCAGTGCTGCAGGGAATCAGCCCCAGCATTTT | . | TRBV20-1 | . | TRBJ1-5
CSVEGGSGMTDTQYF | TGCAGCGTTGAAGGTGGCAGCGGGATGACAGATACGCAGTATTTT | TRBD2 | TRBV29-1 | . | TRBJ2-3
CASSMTSGGETQYF | TGTGCCAGCAGTATGACTAGCGGGGGTGAGACCCAGTACTTC | TRBD2 | TRBV6-2/TRBV6-3 | . | TRBJ2-5
CAISEKVEQSASRDTDTQYF | TGTGCCATCAGTGAAAAGGTAGAACAGTCAGCCAGCCGGGACACAGATACGCAGTATTTT | . | TRBV10-3 | . | TRBJ2-3
CASSAGTDIQYF | TGCGCCAGCAGCGCGGGGACGGACATTCAGTACTTC | . | TRBV5-1 | . | TRBJ2-4
CASRRQGGHEQYF | TGTGCCAGCAGGAGACAGGGGGGTCACGAGCAGTACTTC | TRBD1 | TRBV6-5 | . | TRBJ2-7
CAGGQGNYGYTF | TGTGCCGGCGGACAGGGGAATTATGGCTACACCTTC | TRBD1 | TRBV2 | . | TRBJ1-2
CASRPLGFEQGNEQFF | TGTGCCAGCAGACCCCTTGGGTTCGAACAGGGGAATGAGCAGTTCTTC | TRBD1 | TRBV28 | . | TRBJ2-1
CASSPDRGNTEAFF | TGCGCCAGCAGCCCGGACAGGGGAAACACTGAAGCTTTCTTT | TRBD1 | TRBV5-1 | once | TRBJ1-1
CARSKDRGFGGYTF | TGTGCCAGATCAAAGGACAGGGGATTCGGTGGCTACACCTTC | . | TRBV12-1 | . | TRBJ1-2
CASSLQGSGRLETQYF | TGCGCCAGCAGCTTACAGGGCTCGGGACGTTTAGAGACCCAGTACTTC | . | TRBV5-1 | . | TRBJ2-5
CASSRGQGIGYEQYF | TGCGCCAGCAGCCGTGGACAGGGTATAGGGTACGAGCAGTACTTC | TRBD1 | TRBV4-3 | . | TRBJ2-7
CASTFTTQGMSYNSPLHF | TGTGCCAGTACTTTCACCACCCAGGGGATGTCCTATAATTCACCCCTCCACTTT | . | TRBV19 | once | TRBJ1-6
CASSQDIGGDTEAFF | TGCGCCAGCAGCCAAGATATAGGGGGGGACACTGAAGCTTTCTTT | . | TRBV4-3 | . | TRBJ1-1
CATYTGYEGYTF | TGTGCCACCTACACAGGGTACGAGGGCTACACCTTC | . | TRBV12-3/TRBV12-4 | . | TRBJ1-2
CASSQDLGGDYNEQFF | TGCGCCAGCAGCCAAGATCTCGGGGGGGATTACAATGAGCAGTTCTTC | TRBD2 | TRBV4-3 | few | TRBJ2-1
CASSSGAGSPAQETQYF | TGTGCCAGCAGTTCTGGGGCAGGATCGCCGGCACAAGAGACCCAGTACTTC | . | TRBV27 | . | TRBJ2-5
CASNEQGAAYNSPLHF | TGTGCCAGCAATGAACAGGGGGCGGCCTATAATTCACCCCTCCACTTT | TRBD1 | TRBV25-1 | . | TRBJ1-6
CAARTGTGSYEQYF | TGTGCCGCGCGAACCGGGACAGGGAGCTACGAGCAGTACTTC | TRBD1 | TRBV30 | . | TRBJ2-7
CASSLSLGDFTKETQYF | TGTGCCAGCAGTTTATCCTTGGGGGACTTTACGAAAGAGACCCAGTACTTC | . | TRBV27 | . | TRBJ2-5
CASSLLFGTGGIGELFF | TGTGCCAGCAGCTTATTATTTGGGACAGGGGGGATCGGGGAGCTGTTTTTT | TRBD1 | TRBV7-8 | . | TRBJ2-2
CASSPVLRDRGRTYGYTF | TGTGCCAGCAGCCCAGTTCTAAGGGACAGGGGGCGCACCTATGGCTACACCTTC | TRBD1 | TRBV7-9 | . | TRBJ1-2
CASSQQPQGNYGYTF | TGTGCCAGCAGCCAACAACCTCAGGGTAACTATGGCTACACCTTC | . | TRBV9 | . | TRBJ1-2
CAISVGQGEYNEQFF | TGTGCCATCAGTGTTGGGCAGGGGGAGTACAATGAGCAGTTCTTC | TRBD1 | TRBV10-3 | once | TRBJ2-1
CASSLVSGTGDSFLHF | TGTGCCAGCAGCTTAGTCTCCGGGACAGGGGATAGTTTCCTCCACTTT | TRBD1 | TRBV7-9 | . | TRBJ1-6
CASRPSGTGVPEQYF | TGTGCCAGCAGACCTTCCGGGACAGGGGTTCCCGAGCAGTACTTC | TRBD1 | TRBV6-2/TRBV6-3 | . | TRBJ2-7
CASSTQGYEQYF | TGTGCCAGCAGCACACAGGGATACGAGCAGTACTTC | . | TRBV14 | . | TRBJ2-7
CASSQGRDRDNEQFF | TGCGCCAGCAGCCAAGGCCGGGACAGGGACAATGAGCAGTTCTTC | TRBD1 | TRBV4-1 | . | TRBJ2-1
CASSWRTEAFF | TGTGCCAGCAGTTGGAGGACTGAAGCTTTCTTT | . | TRBV12-3/TRBV12-4 | once | TRBJ1-1
CASSYPPRSYEQYF | TGTGCCAGCAGTTACCCCCCGAGATCCTACGAGCAGTACTTC | . | TRBV6-2/TRBV6-3 | . | TRBJ2-7
CASSLVVGADTEAFF | TGCGCCAGCAGCTTGGTAGTGGGGGCTGACACTGAAGCTTTCTTT | . | TRBV5-1 | . | TRBJ1-1
CASRRSGTGDGELFF | TGTGCCAGCAGGAGATCCGGGACAGGTGACGGGGAGCTGTTTTTT | TRBD1 | TRBV6-5 | . | TRBJ2-2
CASSPLLAGGTQETQYF | TGTGCTAGCAGCCCCCTTCTAGCGGGGGGTACACAAGAGACCCAGTACTTC | TRBD2 | TRBV7-7 | . | TRBJ2-5
CASSHQRGSYNEQFF | TGTGCCAGCAGCCACCAGCGGGGCTCCTACAATGAGCAGTTCTTC | TRBD2 | TRBV3-1/TRBV3-2 | . | TRBJ2-1
CASSYSLSSYNSPLHF | TGTGCCAGCAGCTATTCGCTGAGCTCCTATAATTCACCCCTCCACTTT | . | TRBV7-2 | . | TRBJ1-6
CASSPLPVAGVTDTQYF | TGTGCCAGCTCACCCCTCCCGGTAGCGGGGGTCACAGATACGCAGTATTTT | TRBD2 | TRBV18 | . | TRBJ2-3
CASSQDAGTGYEQYF | TGTGCCAGCAGCCAAGACGCCGGGACAGGCTACGAGCAGTACTTC | TRBD1 | TRBV3-1/TRBV3-2 | once | TRBJ2-7
CASSQAVAGNQPQHF | TGTGCCAGCAGCCAAGCGGTCGCAGGGAATCAGCCCCAGCATTTT | . | TRBV3-1/TRBV3-2 | . | TRBJ1-5
CATKYTGSRGTGELFF | TGTGCCACCAAATATACAGGGTCGAGGGGCACCGGGGAGCTGTTTTTT | . | TRBV19 | . | TRBJ2-2
CASSLVQGALAYNGEQFF | TGCGCCAGCAGCTTGGTACAGGGGGCATTAGCTTACAATGGTGAGCAGTTCTTC | TRBD1 | TRBV5-1 | . | TRBJ2-1
CASSPNRGRVDNEQFF | TGTGCCAGCAGCCCAAACAGGGGGCGGGTGGACAATGAGCAGTTCTTC | TRBD1 | TRBV14 | . | TRBJ2-1
CASSPLPRIARSTDTQYF | TGTGCCAGCAGCCCGTTACCCCGGATAGCGCGGAGCACAGATACGCAGTATTTT | . | TRBV7-8 | . | TRBJ2-3
CASSITFWGGSYNEQFF | TGTGCCAGTAGTATAACTTTTTGGGGGGGCTCCTACAATGAGCAGTTCTTC | TRBD2 | TRBV19 | . | TRBJ2-1
CSVATGGTGNQPQHF | TGCAGCGTCGCTACAGGGGGCACGGGCAATCAGCCCCAGCATTTT | TRBD1 | TRBV29-1 | . | TRBJ1-5
CASSHNRATEAFF | TGTGCCAGCAGTCATAACAGGGCCACTGAAGCTTTCTTT | . | TRBV7-2 | . | TRBJ1-1
CASSTGGAVETQYF | TGCGCCAGCAGCACAGGGGGCGCAGTGGAGACCCAGTACTTC | TRBD1 | TRBV5-1 | . | TRBJ2-5
CASNRRGGFGLSGELFF | TGTGCCAGCAATCGCAGGGGTGGATTTGGGTTATCCGGGGAGCTGTTTTTT | . | TRBV3-1/TRBV3-2 | . | TRBJ2-2
CASSLSQAYGYTF | TGTGCCAGCAGTTTAAGTCAGGCCTATGGCTACACCTTC | . | TRBV12-3/TRBV12-4 | . | TRBJ1-2
CASSEGSGFNYGYTF | TGTGCCAGCAGTGAAGGTTCGGGGTTTAACTATGGCTACACCTTC | . | TRBV6-1 | . | TRBJ1-2
CASSQGLSGETTDTQYF | TGCGCCAGCAGCCAAGGTCTCTCGGGGGAGACCACAGATACGCAGTATTTT | . | TRBV4-3 | . | TRBJ2-3